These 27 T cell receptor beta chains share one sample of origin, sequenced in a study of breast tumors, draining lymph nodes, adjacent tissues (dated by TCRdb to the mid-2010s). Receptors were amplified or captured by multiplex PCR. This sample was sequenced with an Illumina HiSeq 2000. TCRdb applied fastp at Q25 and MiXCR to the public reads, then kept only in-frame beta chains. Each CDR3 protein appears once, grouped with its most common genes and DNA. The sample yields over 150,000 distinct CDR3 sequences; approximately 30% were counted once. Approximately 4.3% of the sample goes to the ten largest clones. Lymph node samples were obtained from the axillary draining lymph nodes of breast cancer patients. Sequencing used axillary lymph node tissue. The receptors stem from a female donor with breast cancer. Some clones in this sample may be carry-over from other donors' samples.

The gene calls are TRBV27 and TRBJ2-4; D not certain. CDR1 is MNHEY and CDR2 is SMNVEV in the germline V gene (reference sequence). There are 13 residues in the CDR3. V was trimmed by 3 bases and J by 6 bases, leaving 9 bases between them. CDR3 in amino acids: CASSFTVGNIQYF. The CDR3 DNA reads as TGTGCCAGCAGTTTCACAGTGGGAAACATTCAGTACTTC.

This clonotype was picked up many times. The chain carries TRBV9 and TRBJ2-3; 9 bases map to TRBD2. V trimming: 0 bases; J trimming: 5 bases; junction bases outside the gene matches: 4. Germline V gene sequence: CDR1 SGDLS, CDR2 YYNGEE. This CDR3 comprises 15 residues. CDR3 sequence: CASSVGAGGQDTQYF. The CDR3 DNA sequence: TGTGCCAGCAGCGTAGGGGCGGGAGGGCAAGATACGCAGTATTTT. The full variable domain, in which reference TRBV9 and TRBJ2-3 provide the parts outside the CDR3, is DSGVTQTPKHLITATGQRVTLRCSPRSGDLSVYWYQQSLDQGLQFLIQYYNGEERAKGNILERFSAQQFPDLHSELNLSSLELGDSALYFCASSVGAGGQDTQYFGPGTRLTVL.

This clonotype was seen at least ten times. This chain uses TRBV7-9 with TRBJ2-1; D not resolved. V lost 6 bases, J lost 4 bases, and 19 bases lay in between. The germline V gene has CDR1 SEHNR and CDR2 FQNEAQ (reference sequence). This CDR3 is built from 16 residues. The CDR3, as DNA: TGTGCCAGCAGTCAGACCACAGCTCTTAATTACAATGAGCAGTTCTTC. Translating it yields CASSQTTALNYNEQFF.

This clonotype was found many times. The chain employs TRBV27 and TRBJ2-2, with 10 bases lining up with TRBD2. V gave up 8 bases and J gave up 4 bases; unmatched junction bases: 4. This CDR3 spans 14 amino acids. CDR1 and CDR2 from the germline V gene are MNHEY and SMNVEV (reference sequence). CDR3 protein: CASRWTSGTGELFF. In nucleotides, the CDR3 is TGTGCCAGCCGATGGACTAGCGGCACCGGGGAGCTGTTTTTT.

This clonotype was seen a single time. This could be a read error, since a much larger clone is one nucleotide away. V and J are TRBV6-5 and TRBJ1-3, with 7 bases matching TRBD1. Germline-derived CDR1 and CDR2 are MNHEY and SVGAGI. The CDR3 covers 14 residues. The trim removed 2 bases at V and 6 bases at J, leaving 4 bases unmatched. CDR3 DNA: TGTGCCAGCAGTTACGACAGGGTGGCAAACACCATATATTTT. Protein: CASSYDRVANTIYF.

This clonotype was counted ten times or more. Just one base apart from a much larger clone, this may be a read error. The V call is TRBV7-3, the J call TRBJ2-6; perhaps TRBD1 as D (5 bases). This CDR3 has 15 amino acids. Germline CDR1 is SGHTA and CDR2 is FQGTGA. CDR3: CASSSWTTGANVLPF. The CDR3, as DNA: TGTGCCAGCAGCTCCTGGACCACTGGGGCCAACGTCCTGCCTTTC.

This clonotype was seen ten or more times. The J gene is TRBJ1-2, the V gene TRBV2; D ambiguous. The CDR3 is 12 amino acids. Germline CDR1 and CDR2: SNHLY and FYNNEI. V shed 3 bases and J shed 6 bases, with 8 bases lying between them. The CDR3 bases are TGTGCCAGCAGTGAGCGTCCGCATGGCTACACCTTC. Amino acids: CASSERPHGYTF.

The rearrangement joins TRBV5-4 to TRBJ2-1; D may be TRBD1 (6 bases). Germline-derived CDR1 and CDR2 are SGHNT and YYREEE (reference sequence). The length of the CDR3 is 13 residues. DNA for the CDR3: TGTGCGTACCGGGACAAAGGGGACAATGAGCAGTTCTTC. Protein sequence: CAYRDKGDNEQFF.

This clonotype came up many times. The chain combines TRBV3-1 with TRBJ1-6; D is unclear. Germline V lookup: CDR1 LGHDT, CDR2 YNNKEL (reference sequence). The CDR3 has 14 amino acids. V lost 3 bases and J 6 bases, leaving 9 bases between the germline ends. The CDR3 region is CASSQVGGNSPLHF. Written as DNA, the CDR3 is TGTGCCAGCAGCCAGGTGGGTGGTAATTCACCCCTCCACTTT.

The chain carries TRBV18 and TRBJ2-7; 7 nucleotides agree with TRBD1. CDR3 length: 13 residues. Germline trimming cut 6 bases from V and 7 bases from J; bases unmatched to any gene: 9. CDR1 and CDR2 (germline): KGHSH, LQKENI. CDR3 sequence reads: CASSQGQPVEQYF. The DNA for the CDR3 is TGTGCCAGCTCCCAGGGACAGCCCGTGGAGCAGTACTTC. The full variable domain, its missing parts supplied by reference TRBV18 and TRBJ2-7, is NAGVMQNPRHLVRRRGQEARLRCSPMKGHSHVYWYRQLPEEGLKFMVYLQKENIIDESGMPKERFSAEFPKEGPSILRIQQVVRGDSAAYFCASSQGQPVEQYFGPGTRLTVT.

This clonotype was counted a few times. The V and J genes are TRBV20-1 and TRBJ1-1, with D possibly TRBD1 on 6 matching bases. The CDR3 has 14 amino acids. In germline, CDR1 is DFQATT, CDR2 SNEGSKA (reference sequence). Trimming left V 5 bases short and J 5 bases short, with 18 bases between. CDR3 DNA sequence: TGCAGTGCTCAGACTCGGAGGGGGGGAACTGAAGCTTTCTTT. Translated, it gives CSAQTRRGGTEAFF.

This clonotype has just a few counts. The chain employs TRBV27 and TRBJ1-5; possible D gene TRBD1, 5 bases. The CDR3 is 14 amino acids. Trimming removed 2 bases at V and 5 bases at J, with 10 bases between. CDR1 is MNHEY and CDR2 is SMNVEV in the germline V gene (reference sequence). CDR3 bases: TGTGCCAGCAGTTTAAGGGGTGGGGATCAGCCCCAGCATTTT. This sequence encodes CASSLRGGDQPQHF.

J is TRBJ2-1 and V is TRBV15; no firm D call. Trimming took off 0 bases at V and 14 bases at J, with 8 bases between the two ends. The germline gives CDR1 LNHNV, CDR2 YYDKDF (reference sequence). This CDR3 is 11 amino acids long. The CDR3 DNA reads TGTGCCACCAGCAGAGAAGGGTGGGAGTTCTTC. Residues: CATSREGWEFF.

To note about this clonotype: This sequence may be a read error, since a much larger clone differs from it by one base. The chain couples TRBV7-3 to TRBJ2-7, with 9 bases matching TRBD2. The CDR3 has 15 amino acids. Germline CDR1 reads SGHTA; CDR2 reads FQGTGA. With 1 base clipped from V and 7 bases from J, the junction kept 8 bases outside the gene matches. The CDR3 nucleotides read TGTGCCAGCAGCTTAATGAGCGGGGGGCCCAATGAGCAGTACTTC. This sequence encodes CASSLMSGGPNEQYF. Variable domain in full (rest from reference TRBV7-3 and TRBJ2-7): GAGVSQTPSNKVTEKGKYVELRCDPISGHTALYWYRQSLGQGPEFLIYFQGTGAADDSGLPNDRFFAVRPEGSVSTLKIQRTERGDSAVYLCASSLMSGGPNEQYFGPGTRLTVT.

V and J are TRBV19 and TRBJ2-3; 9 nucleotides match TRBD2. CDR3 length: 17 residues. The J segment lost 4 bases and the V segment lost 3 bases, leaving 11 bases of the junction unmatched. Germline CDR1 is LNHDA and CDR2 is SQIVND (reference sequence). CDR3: CASSIGTSLGVPDTQYF. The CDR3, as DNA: TGTGCCAGTAGTATCGGGACTAGCTTGGGGGTACCAGATACGCAGTATTTT.

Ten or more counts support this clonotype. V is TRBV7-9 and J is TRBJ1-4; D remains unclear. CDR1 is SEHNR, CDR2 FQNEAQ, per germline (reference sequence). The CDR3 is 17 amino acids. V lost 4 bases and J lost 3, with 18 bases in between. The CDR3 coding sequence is TGTGCCAGCAGCTACCCTAAGGGCCGCGGAGCTAATGAAAAACTGTTTTTT. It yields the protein CASSYPKGRGANEKLFF.

The CDR3 loop reads CSPRDSSYNEQFF. Written as DNA, the CDR3 is TGCAGTCCCAGGGATAGCTCCTACAATGAGCAGTTCTTC. V is TRBV29-1 and J is TRBJ2-1, with D possibly TRBD1 on 5 matching bases. There are 13 residues in the CDR3. The germline V gene encodes CDR1 SQVTM and CDR2 ANQGSEA.

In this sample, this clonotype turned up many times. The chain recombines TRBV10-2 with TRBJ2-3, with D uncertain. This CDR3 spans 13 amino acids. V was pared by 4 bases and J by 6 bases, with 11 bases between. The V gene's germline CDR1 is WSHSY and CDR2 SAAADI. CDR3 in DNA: TGCGCCAGCAGTGGACACCCCCCTGATACGCAGTATTTT. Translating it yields CASSGHPPDTQYF.

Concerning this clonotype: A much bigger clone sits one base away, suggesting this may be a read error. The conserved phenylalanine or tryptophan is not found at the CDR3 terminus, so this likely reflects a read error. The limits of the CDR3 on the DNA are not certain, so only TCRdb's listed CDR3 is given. The CDR3 is CASSGGGGFL. The rearrangement uses TRBV11-3 and TRBJ2-1; the DNA was not used to check the table's D call, TRBD1. With termini counted, the CDR3 has 10 amino acids. CDR1 is SGHNT, CDR2 YENEEA, per germline.

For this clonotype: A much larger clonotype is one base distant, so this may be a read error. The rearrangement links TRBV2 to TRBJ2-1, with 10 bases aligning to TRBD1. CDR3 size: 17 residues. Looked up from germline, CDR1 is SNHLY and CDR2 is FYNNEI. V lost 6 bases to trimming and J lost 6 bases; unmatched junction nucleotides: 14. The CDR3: CASRVGQGFVPRNEQFF. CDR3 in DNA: TGTGCCAGCAGGGTGGGACAGGGGTTCGTCCCCCGCAATGAGCAGTTCTTC.

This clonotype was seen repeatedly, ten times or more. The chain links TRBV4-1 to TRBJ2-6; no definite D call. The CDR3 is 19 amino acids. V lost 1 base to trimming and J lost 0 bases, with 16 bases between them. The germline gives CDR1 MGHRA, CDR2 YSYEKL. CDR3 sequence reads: CASSQGLGRSHSGANVLTF. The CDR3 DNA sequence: TGCGCCAGCAGCCAAGGGTTGGGTCGATCACACTCTGGGGCCAACGTCCTGACTTTC.

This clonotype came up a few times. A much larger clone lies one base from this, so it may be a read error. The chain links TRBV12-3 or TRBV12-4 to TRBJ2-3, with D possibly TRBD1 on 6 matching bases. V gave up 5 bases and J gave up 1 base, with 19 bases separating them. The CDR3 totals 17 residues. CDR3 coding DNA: TGTGCCAGCAGTCCCAACGTCGGGGCAGGGGGCACAGATACGCAGTATTTT. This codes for CASSPNVGAGGTDTQYF.

CDR3 nucleotides: TGTGCCAGCAGTGAACCGCGGGGGCACTCCTACGAGCAGTACTTC. The encoded protein is CASSEPRGHSYEQYF. This sequence joins TRBV25-1 and TRBJ2-7; tentative D call: TRBD2 (7 bases). V was shortened by 2 bases and J by 0 bases, with 11 bases between the two germline ends. CDR3 length: 15 amino acids. The germline V gene has CDR1 MGHDK and CDR2 SYGVNS.

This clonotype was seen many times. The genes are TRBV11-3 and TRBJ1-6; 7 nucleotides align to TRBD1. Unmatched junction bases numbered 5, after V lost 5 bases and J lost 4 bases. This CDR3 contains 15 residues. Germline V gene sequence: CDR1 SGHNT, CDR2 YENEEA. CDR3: CASSRGTDYNSPLHF. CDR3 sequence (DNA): TGTGCCAGCAGCCGAGGGACAGATTATAATTCACCCCTCCACTTT.

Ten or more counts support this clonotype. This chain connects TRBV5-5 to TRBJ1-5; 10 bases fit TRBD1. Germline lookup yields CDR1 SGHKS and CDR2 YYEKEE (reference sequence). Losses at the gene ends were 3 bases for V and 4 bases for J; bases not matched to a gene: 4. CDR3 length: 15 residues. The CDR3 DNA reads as TGTGCCAGCAGCTCGCGACAGGGGGCAAATCAGCCCCAGCATTTT. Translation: CASSSRQGANQPQHF.

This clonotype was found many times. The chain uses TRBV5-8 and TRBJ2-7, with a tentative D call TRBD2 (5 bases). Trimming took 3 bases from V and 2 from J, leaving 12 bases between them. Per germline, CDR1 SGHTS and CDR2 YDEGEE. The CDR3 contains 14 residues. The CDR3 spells CASSSRGLAYEQYF. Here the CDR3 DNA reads TGTGCCAGCAGCTCCCGGGGTCTTGCCTACGAGCAGTACTTC.

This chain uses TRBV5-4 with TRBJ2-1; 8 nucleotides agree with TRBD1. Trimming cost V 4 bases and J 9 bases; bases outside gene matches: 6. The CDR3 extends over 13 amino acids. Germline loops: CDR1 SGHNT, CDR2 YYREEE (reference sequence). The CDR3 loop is CASSPRGRFEQFF. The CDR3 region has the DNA TGTGCCAGCAGCCCCAGGGGGCGCTTTGAGCAGTTCTTC.